This note documents a single T cell receptor (beta chain) sequence. The sample comes from a study of shared T cell receptors in the human thymus. Libraries were prepared by immunoSEQ multiplex PCR; TCRdb keeps only in-frame clonotypes and omits some of them. The sample includes 640,000 or so clones, 70% to 90% of them seen just once. Germline CDR1 and CDR2: SGHDN and FVKESK. V lost 0 bases and J 4 bases, leaving 12 bases between the germline ends. The CDR3 length is 15 residues. The same data also went into a second study, on human thymus T cells. That publication notes: The study used thymus tissue resected during corrective heart surgery. Among thymic and blood repertoires, usage of V and J genes appeared biased.

Sequencing used thymocytes. The TCR comes from a boy in the first two years of life with a congenital heart defect. The rearrangement joins TRBV14 to TRBJ2-5; a possible D gene is TRBD2 (6 bases). CDR3 residues: CASSQDGEALETQYF. CDR3 DNA sequence: TGTGCCAGCAGCCAAGATGGGGAGGCCTTAGAGACCCAGTACTTC.